This T cell receptor beta chain was obtained from a study of shared clonotypes between healthy human individuals. On the study more broadly: CD4 naive and CD4 memory each took three plates per donor, while CD8 naive took two and CD8 memory one.

Concerning this clone: An end of the junction differs from the germline gene, which may be a read error.

Sequenced by immunoSEQ multiplex PCR; TCRdb stores in-frame clones only, minus some. The sample comprises about 980,000 clones, approximately 80% of which are singletons, and over 1.3% rests with the top ten. The CDR3 spans 15 residues. CDR1 and CDR2 (germline): MNHEY, SMNVEV (reference sequence). The receptor was isolated from a man between 18 and 35 years old in good health. V and J are TRBV27 and TRBJ1-1; unclear D gene. Source material: memory CD4+ T cells sorted from blood. Subset defined: CD45RA-negative fraction. CDR3 in DNA: TGTGCCAGCAGTTTAACGTGGGATGAGGGAACAAAGGCCCTCTTT. Amino acids: CASSLTWDEGTKALF.